This T cell receptor (beta chain) was observed in a study of T cells in pancreatic ductal adenocarcinoma. J gave up 7 bases and V 4 bases, and 6 bases lay outside the gene matches. Looked up from germline, CDR1 is SGHTA and CDR2 is FQGTGA. The CDR3 is 13 amino acids. Only in-frame clones appear in the TCRdb table, and some are missing; sequencing was by immunoSEQ multiplex PCR. The sample comprises 85,000 to 120,000 clones, nearly 95% of which are singletons, and about 3.4% rests with the top ten. Selected pancreatic ductal adenocarcinoma patients had undergone surgery without neoadjuvant therapy. The receptor was isolated from a human donor with pancreatic ductal adenocarcinoma. The source material was PBMCs. The chain links TRBV7-3 to TRBJ1-1, with 7 bases fitting TRBD1. The CDR3 bases are TGTGCCAGCAGCTCCCGACAGGGTGGTGAAGCTTTCTTT. It specifies CASSSRQGGEAFF.